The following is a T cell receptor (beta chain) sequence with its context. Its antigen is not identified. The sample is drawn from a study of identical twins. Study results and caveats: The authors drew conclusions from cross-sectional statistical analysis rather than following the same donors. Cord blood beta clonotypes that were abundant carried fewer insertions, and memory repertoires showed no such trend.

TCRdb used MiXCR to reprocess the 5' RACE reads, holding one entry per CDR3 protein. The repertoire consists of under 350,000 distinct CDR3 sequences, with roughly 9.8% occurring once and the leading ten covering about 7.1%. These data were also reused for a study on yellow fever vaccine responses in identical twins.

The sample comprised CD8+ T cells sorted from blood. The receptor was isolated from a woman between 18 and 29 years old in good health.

The CDR3 region is CATSRDGVGQHF. For the CDR3, the DNA is TGTGCCACCAGCAGAGATGGGGTTGGCCAGCATTTT. The chain combines TRBV15 with TRBJ1-5; no clear D gene. Looked up from germline, CDR1 is LNHNV and CDR2 is YYDKDF (reference sequence). This CDR3 spans 12 amino acids. The V end lost 0 bases, the J end lost 12 bases, and 9 bases lay between the germline ends.